The 26 T cell receptor beta chains below all came from one sample that was sequenced in a study of blood T cell repertoires in COVID-19. The method was immunoSEQ multiplex PCR; TCRdb's version includes in-frame clones alone and lacks a portion of them. The data show around 94,000 clones, over 65% seen once. Sample: peripheral blood. The receptor set was obtained from a human donor in a cohort sampled during active COVID-19.

This rearrangement joins TRBV7-9 to TRBJ2-3; 8 positions agree with TRBD2. The CDR3 contains 15 residues. Unmatched junction bases numbered 6, after V lost 5 bases and J lost 2 bases. CDR1 is SEHNR, CDR2 FQNEAQ, per germline (reference sequence). Written as DNA, the CDR3 is TGTGCCAGCAGCGCGAGCGGGGGATACACAGATACGCAGTATTTT. The encoded protein is CASSASGGYTDTQYF.

This chain joins TRBV3-1 (or the pseudogene TRBV3-2) and TRBJ2-3, with D tentatively TRBD2 (6 bases). The CDR3 contains 14 residues. Per the germline V gene, CDR1 is LGHDT and CDR2 is YNNKEL (reference sequence). V was cut by 8 bases and J by 3 bases, with 15 bases left in between. The CDR3 DNA reads TGTGCCAGCGTCCGGCGGGGAGGAACAGATACGCAGTATTTT. Amino acids: CASVRRGGTDTQYF.

This chain uses TRBV3-1 (or the pseudogene TRBV3-2) with TRBJ1-5; D is unclear. CDR1 is LGHDT, CDR2 YNNKEL, per germline (reference sequence). V gave up 2 bases and J gave up 5 bases, with 4 bases separating them. The CDR3 runs to 12 residues. CDR3 sequence (DNA): TGTGCCAGCAGCCAACTCGATCAGCCCCAGCATTTT. Protein sequence: CASSQLDQPQHF.

The J gene is TRBJ2-1, the V gene TRBV19; 10 nucleotides line up with TRBD1. CDR3 size: 16 residues. Germline V gene sequence: CDR1 LNHDA, CDR2 SQIVND (reference sequence). V lost 6 bases to trimming and J lost 6 bases; unmatched junction nucleotides: 11. CDR3 in DNA: TGTGCCAGTAGACCTCTACGGGACAGGGGTTCCAATGAGCAGTTCTTC. Translated: CASRPLRDRGSNEQFF.

The rearrangement joins TRBV21-1 to TRBJ1-1; the table's D call, TRBD1, has no DNA check behind it. TRBV21-1 is a documented pseudogene. The CDR3 is made up of 16 amino acids. This CDR3 is CASSQCVLQAYTEAFF. The CDR3 coding sequence is TGTGCCAGCAGTCAGTGCGTACTCCAGGCGTACACTGAAGCTTTCTTT.

This chain links TRBV11-2 with TRBJ2-2; a possible D gene is TRBD2 (5 bases). The CDR3 covers 14 residues. The V end was cut by 1 base, the J end by 6 bases, with 9 bases between. Germline loops: CDR1 SGHAT, CDR2 FQNNGV. The CDR3 region is CASSLVMGAGELFF. The CDR3 nucleotides are TGTGCCAGCAGCTTAGTGATGGGAGCCGGGGAGCTGTTTTTT.

The chain employs TRBV7-2 and TRBJ2-5, with D perhaps TRBD1 (5 bases). The V gene's germline CDR1 is SGHTA and CDR2 FQGNSA. There are 15 residues in the CDR3. V was shortened by 3 bases and J by 2 bases, with 13 bases between the two germline ends. The CDR3 here is CASSFSRTPQETQYF. The CDR3 DNA is TGTGCCAGCAGCTTCTCCCGGACACCACAAGAGACCCAGTACTTC.

In nucleotides, the CDR3 is TGCGCCAGCAGCCTCTCTAAAGGGGGCTGGGCGAGCTCCTATAATTCACCCCTCCACTTT. Protein: CASSLSKGGWASSYNSPLHF. The V call is TRBV4-3, the J call TRBJ1-6; 7 nucleotides agree with TRBD1. This CDR3 region has 20 residues. The germline V gene encodes CDR1 LGHNA and CDR2 YSLEER. Trimming cost V 4 bases and J 0 bases; bases outside gene matches: 15.

This rearrangement joins TRBV6-5 to TRBJ2-3; tentatively, D is TRBD2 (5 bases). The V gene lost 7 bases and the J gene lost 2 bases, with 16 bases spanning the gap. This CDR3 region has 15 residues. CDR1 and CDR2 from the germline V gene are MNHEY and SVGAGI. This CDR3 is CASMGESTLTDTQYF. In DNA, the CDR3 is TGTGCCAGCATGGGAGAGTCCACCCTCACAGATACGCAGTATTTT.

This rearrangement joins TRBV18 to TRBJ1-2; 7 positions match TRBD1. V lost 6 bases, J lost 4 bases, and 14 bases stayed unmatched. The V gene's germline CDR1 is KGHSH and CDR2 LQKENI. This CDR3 is built from 16 residues. CDR3 in amino acids: CASSAGTVISGYGYTF. CDR3 coding DNA: TGTGCCAGCTCGGCCGGGACAGTCATATCTGGCTATGGCTACACCTTC. The full variable domain, rest sourced from reference TRBV18 and TRBJ1-2, is NAGVMQNPRHLVRRRGQEARLRCSPMKGHSHVYWYRQLPEEGLKFMVYLQKENIIDESGMPKERFSAEFPKEGPSILRIQQVVRGDSAAYFCASSAGTVISGYGYTFGSGTRLTVV.

The V call is TRBV4-2, the J call TRBJ1-2; no firm D call. V was trimmed by 0 bases and J by 4 bases, leaving 12 bases between them. Germline CDR1 and CDR2: LGHNA and YNFKEQ. This CDR3 is 15 amino acids long. CDR3: CASSQDGNRVYGYTF. The DNA for the CDR3 is TGTGCCAGCAGCCAAGATGGTAACAGAGTCTATGGCTACACCTTC.

The chain has TRBV6-5 and TRBJ1-5; maybe TRBD1 (6 bases). V was cut by 6 bases and J by 4 bases, with 13 bases left in between. CDR1 is MNHEY, CDR2 SVGAGI, per germline. The CDR3 runs 14 residues. CDR3 sequence reads: CASSPGQYNQPQHF. In nucleotides, the CDR3 is TGTGCCAGCAGCCCCGGACAGTATAATCAGCCCCAGCATTTT.

This clone was seen a single time. This sequence joins TRBV3-1 (or the pseudogene TRBV3-2) and TRBJ2-3; a weak D match, TRBD1 (6 bases). V gave up 1 base and J gave up 3 bases, with 14 bases separating them. Per the germline V gene, CDR1 is LGHDT and CDR2 is YNNKEL (reference sequence). The CDR3 consists of 16 residues. CDR3 nucleotides: TGTGCCAGCAGCCAAGGGGCAGGGGCCGGAACAGATACGCAGTATTTT. It codes for CASSQGAGAGTDTQYF.

This chain connects TRBV9 to TRBJ1-2; 9 bases are shared with TRBD1. The germline V gene has CDR1 SGDLS and CDR2 YYNGEE. The CDR3 is 15 residues long. With V trimmed by 4 bases and J by 4 bases, 8 bases remained unmatched. The CDR3 nucleotides are TGTGCCAGCAGCCCCCAGACAGGGGGTGGCTATGGCTACACCTTC. The encoded protein is CASSPQTGGGYGYTF.

This chain uses TRBV11-3 with TRBJ2-5; D unresolved. Looked up from germline, CDR1 is SGHNT and CDR2 is YENEEA. CDR3 size: 15 residues. V lost 3 bases and J 5 bases, leaving 16 bases between the germline ends. For the CDR3, the DNA is TGTGCCAGCAGCTTCGACCCTCCCCCCAGGGAGACCCAGTACTTC. Amino acid sequence: CASSFDPPPRETQYF. The whole variable domain, remainder taken from reference TRBV11-3 and TRBJ2-5, is EAGVVQSPRYKIIEKKQPVAFWCNPISGHNTLYWYLQNLGQGPELLIRYENEEAVDDSQLPKDRFSAERLKGVDSTLKIQPAELGDSAVYLCASSFDPPPRETQYFGPGTRLLVL.

V is TRBV11-3 and J is TRBJ2-3, with 10 bases identical to TRBD2. The CDR3 is 15 residues long. Germline V gene sequence: CDR1 SGHNT, CDR2 YENEEA. V shed 5 bases and J 1 base; nucleotides not matched to a gene: 3. The DNA for the CDR3 is TGTGCCAGCAGCCGGCTAGCGGGGGGCACAGATACGCAGTATTTT. Protein sequence: CASSRLAGGTDTQYF.

V usage is TRBV7-2 and J usage is TRBJ1-1; possible D gene TRBD1, 6 bases. The CDR3 consists of 17 residues. Germline assignment: CDR1 SGHTA and CDR2 FQGNSA. V was clipped by 6 bases and J by 0 bases, with 20 bases between them. CDR3 protein: CASSFMLGGRMNTEAFF. CDR3 in DNA: TGTGCCAGCAGTTTTATGTTAGGGGGAAGGATGAACACTGAAGCTTTCTTT. The variable domain in full, completed from reference TRBV7-2 and TRBJ1-1, reads GAGVSQSPSNKVTEKGKDVELRCDPISGHTALYWYRQSLGQGLEFLIYFQGNSAPDKSGLPSDRFSAERTGGSVSTLTIQRTQQEDSAVYLCASSFMLGGRMNTEAFFGQGTRLTVV.

This clone was picked up one time. The CDR3 loop is CASSQEAQGAREQYF. CDR3 DNA: TGTGCCAGCAGCCAAGAAGCACAGGGGGCAAGGGAGCAGTACTTC. The chain links TRBV4-2 to TRBJ2-7; 9 positions agree with TRBD1. The V gene's germline CDR1 is LGHNA and CDR2 YNFKEQ. The trim removed 0 bases at V and 7 bases at J, leaving 7 bases unmatched. This CDR3 comprises 15 residues.

In this sample, this clone turned up a few times. The chain uses TRBV7-2 and TRBJ1-5, with D possibly being TRBD1 (5 bases). V was trimmed by 5 bases and J by 4 bases, leaving 15 bases between them. This CDR3 contains 15 residues. CDR1 SGHTA and CDR2 FQGNSA come from the germline V gene. Here the CDR3 reads CASSPSRGNNQPQHF. DNA of the CDR3: TGTGCCAGCAGCCCCAGCCGGGGGAATAATCAGCCCCAGCATTTT.

This clone was seen a handful of times. The chain employs TRBV27 and TRBJ2-2; D gene ambiguous. This CDR3 contains 15 residues. Per the germline V gene, CDR1 is MNHEY and CDR2 is SMNVEV (reference sequence). Trimming took 5 bases from V and 5 from J, leaving 15 bases between them. CDR3 DNA: TGTGCCAGCAGTCCCGCGAGCCGAAGAACCGGGGAGCTGTTTTTT. As protein: CASSPASRRTGELFF.

The rearrangement links TRBV5-1 to TRBJ2-6, with TRBD1 as a possible D gene (6 bases). The CDR3 consists of 17 residues. Germline values: CDR1 SGHRS, CDR2 YFSETQ. The ends were cut back, 1 base at V and 1 base at J, with 12 bases in the middle. The CDR3 loop is CASSLTGKDSGANVLTF. The DNA for the CDR3 is TGCGCCAGCAGCTTGACAGGGAAGGATTCTGGGGCCAACGTCCTGACTTTC.

The gene calls are TRBV15 and TRBJ1-4; no definite D call. The CDR3 is 15 amino acids. Germline V gene sequence: CDR1 LNHNV, CDR2 YYDKDF (reference sequence). Between the trimmed V and J ends, which lost 0 bases and 8 bases, there was a span of 13 bases. The CDR3 protein is CATSRDLGFGEKLFF. The CDR3 DNA reads as TGTGCCACCAGCAGAGATCTAGGTTTTGGCGAAAAACTGTTTTTT.

The chain is built from TRBV5-4 and TRBJ2-7; 9 nucleotides match TRBD1. This CDR3 contains 14 residues. The germline gives CDR1 SGHNT, CDR2 YYREEE (reference sequence). The V gene end was trimmed by 4 bases and the J gene end by 3 bases; junction bases not matched to a gene: 5. The CDR3 loop reads CASSQPGQGYEQYF. CDR3 in DNA: TGTGCCAGCAGCCAACCGGGACAGGGCTACGAGCAGTACTTC.

V is TRBV27 and J is TRBJ1-2, with 9 bases fitting TRBD1. The CDR3 has 14 amino acids. Trimming removed 6 bases from V and 7 bases from J; junction bases left unmatched: 9. Germline CDR1 and CDR2: MNHEY and SMNVEV (reference sequence). The CDR3 here is CASSPRQGGAGYTF. The DNA of the CDR3 is TGTGCCAGCAGCCCCAGACAGGGGGGAGCTGGCTACACCTTC.

The rearrangement joins TRBV7-9 to TRBJ1-1; 7 nucleotides agree with TRBD1. Germline CDR1 and CDR2: SEHNR and FQNEAQ (reference sequence). The junction had 7 bases not matched to a gene; V was cut back by 5 bases and J by 7 bases. The CDR3 has 13 residues. The CDR3 protein is CASSRPGTVEAFF. CDR3 bases: TGTGCCAGCAGCCGTCCCGGGACAGTTGAAGCTTTCTTT.

This rearrangement joins TRBV20-1 to TRBJ2-5, with D unresolved. Germline CDR1 reads DFQATT; CDR2 reads SNEGSKA (reference sequence). V dropped 6 bases and J dropped 5 bases, with 10 bases sitting between them. CDR3 size: 11 residues. The CDR3 reads CSAPGDETQYF. The CDR3 nucleotides read TGCAGTGCCCCGGGTGACGAGACCCAGTACTTC.